These 9 T cell receptor beta chains share one sample of origin, sequenced in a study of blood T cell repertoires in COVID-19. The data were produced by immunoSEQ multiplex PCR, yet TCRdb's version contains in-frame clones alone and is incomplete. The sample shows about 380,000 clones, around 92% of them seen only once. The sample was peripheral blood. The receptors derive from a man aged 40-49 years with acute or convalescent COVID-19.

V usage is TRBV5-1 and J usage is TRBJ2-7; 16 bases are a match to TRBD2. J was trimmed by 2 bases and V by 3 bases; bases with no gene match: 8. Germline V gene sequence: CDR1 SGHRS, CDR2 YFSETQ. The CDR3 consists of 18 residues. CDR3 nucleotides: TGCGCCAGCAGCTCCCTCGGGACTAGCGGGGGGGTGGCCTACGAGCAGTACTTC. Protein product: CASSSLGTSGGVAYEQYF. Full variable domain (remainder filled in from reference TRBV5-1 and TRBJ2-7): KAGVTQTPRYLIKTRGQQVTLSCSPISGHRSVSWYQQTPGQGLQFLFEYFSETQRNKGNFPGRFSGRQFSNSRSEMNVSTLELGDSALYLCASSSLGTSGGVAYEQYFGPGTRLTVT.

This clone came up a few times. V and J are TRBV7-8 and TRBJ1-3, with D unclear. V lost 2 bases and J 0 bases, leaving 11 bases between the germline ends. Per the germline V gene, CDR1 is SGHVS and CDR2 is FQNEAQ. CDR3 length: 16 amino acids. CDR3 nucleotides: TGTGCCAGCAGCTTAAGGTTAGGGAGCTCTGGAAACACCATATATTTT. This sequence encodes CASSLRLGSSGNTIYF.

The chain combines TRBV5-6 with TRBJ1-4; possible D gene TRBD1, 5 bases. The CDR3 runs to 17 residues. The ends were cut back, 4 bases at V and 3 bases at J, with 19 bases in the middle. The germline V gene encodes CDR1 SGHDT and CDR2 YYEEEE. This CDR3 is CASSRPLTRDANEKLFF. The CDR3 nucleotides read TGTGCCAGCAGCCGACCGCTGACCAGGGATGCTAATGAAAAACTGTTTTTT.

The genes are TRBV28 and TRBJ2-1, with D possibly matching TRBD2 (5 bases). This CDR3 is built from 15 residues. CDR1 MDHEN and CDR2 SYDVKM come from the germline V gene. V gave up 2 bases and J gave up 3 bases, with 11 bases separating them. The chain's CDR3 is CASSLTGLLYNEQFF. CDR3 in DNA: TGTGCCAGCAGTTTAACGGGGTTACTCTACAATGAGCAGTTCTTC.

The chain uses TRBV5-8 and TRBJ1-1; D is perhaps TRBD1 (6 bases). The germline V gene has CDR1 SGHTS and CDR2 YDEGEE. CDR3 size: 15 residues. V lost 0 bases and J 3 bases, leaving 12 bases between the germline ends. CDR3 region: CASSLAGGADTEAFF. In DNA form, the CDR3 reads TGTGCCAGCAGCTTGGCCGGGGGGGCCGACACTGAAGCTTTCTTT.

This clone was seen a handful of times. Other nucleotide sequences from this sample produce the same CDR3. The chain links TRBV28 to TRBJ2-7; D remains ambiguous. Germline lookup yields CDR1 MDHEN and CDR2 SYDVKM. This CDR3 is built from 11 residues. V lost 5 bases and J 2 bases, leaving 4 bases between the germline ends. The CDR3 protein is CASSPTYEQYF. The DNA for the CDR3 is TGTGCCAGCAGTCCCACCTACGAGCAGTACTTC.

This chain links TRBV7-3 with TRBJ2-1; D may be TRBD1 (6 bases). CDR3 length: 13 amino acids. Deletions cut 1 base from V and 10 bases from J, with 11 bases between. Germline CDR1 SGHTA, CDR2 FQGTGA. CDR3 sequence: CASSLNRDTEQFF. CDR3 nucleotide sequence: TGTGCCAGCAGCTTAAATAGGGACACCGAGCAGTTCTTC.

This clone was recorded a few times. V usage is TRBV4-2 and J usage is TRBJ2-7, with 15 bases matching TRBD2. CDR3 length equals 19 residues. Looked up from germline, CDR1 is LGHNA and CDR2 is YNFKEQ. V gave up 0 bases and J gave up 5 bases; unmatched junction bases: 11. The DNA of the CDR3 is TGTGCCAGCAGCCAAGATCGGTTGGGACTAGCGGGAGGTACGGACGAGCAGTACTTC. Its protein product is CASSQDRLGLAGGTDEQYF.

J is TRBJ2-1 and V is TRBV25-1; 12 nucleotides match TRBD2. The CDR3 runs 16 residues. V trimming: 3 bases; J trimming: 9 bases; junction bases outside the gene matches: 9. Germline V gives CDR1 MGHDK, CDR2 SYGVNS. CDR3 loop: CASSDQTSGSFSEQFF. CDR3 DNA sequence: TGTGCCAGCAGTGACCAGACTAGCGGGAGCTTCAGTGAGCAGTTCTTC.